This T cell receptor (beta chain) derives from a study of radiation and T cells in renal cell carcinoma. Study results and limitations: Pretreatment tumor biopsies were lacking, so baseline clonotypes are unknown. From baseline, blood top tumor clonotypes peaked at 2 weeks post-radiation.

Clones were sequenced by immunoSEQ multiplex PCR, and TCRdb holds only the in-frame ones, with some missing. This sample has roughly 130,000 clones, with approximately 78% found just once. As for this clone: As yet, its antigen is unknown.

Germline V gene lookup returns CDR1 SNHLY and CDR2 FYNNEI. The CDR3 length is 15 residues. With 5 bases removed from V and 2 bases from J, the gap between germline ends came to 13 bases. Documented time point: blood 2 weeks post-SBRT. Stated treatment: 15 Gy SBRT to primary tumor, nephrectomy 4 weeks later. The patient's renal cell carcinoma had clear cell pathology. The sample consisted of blood, taken from a patient whose treatment included radiotherapy and nephrectomy. The chain carries TRBV2 and TRBJ1-5, with D unresolved. The TCR sequence derives from a woman aged 55-69 years with renal cell carcinoma. CDR3 protein: CASSHDPSGNQPQHF. In nucleotides, the CDR3 is TGTGCCAGCAGTCACGATCCGAGTGGCAATCAGCCCCAGCATTTT.